These 5 T cell receptor beta chains came from one sample sequenced in a study of T-cell reconstitution after alpha-beta-depleted transplantation in children. As it was prepared, the TCRbeta library received unique molecular identifiers. TCRdb reprocessed the PCR reads via MiXCR and lists one record per CDR3 protein. The sample records about 500,000 distinct CDR3 sequences, about 31% being singletons. Material: PBMCs from the stem cell graft donor, obtained from the stem cell graft. Receptors were obtained from a human donor who donated a stem cell graft to a child with aplastic anemia.

This chain uses TRBV10-3 with TRBJ2-1; D may be TRBD1 (5 bases). CDR3 size: 15 residues. Germline-derived CDR1 and CDR2 are ENHRY and SYGVKD. The V and J ends lost 2 bases and 1 base respectively, with 9 bases between them. As DNA, the CDR3 is TGTGCCATCAGTGAGGGGGCCTTATCCTACAATGAGCAGTTCTTC. Translated, it gives CAISEGALSYNEQFF.

V gene TRBV5-6 combines with J gene TRBJ2-1; a weak D match, TRBD2 (5 bases). CDR1 is SGHDT and CDR2 is YYEEEE in the germline V gene. This CDR3 contains 15 residues. With 2 bases removed from V and 8 bases from J, the gap between germline ends came to 17 bases. CDR3 nucleotide sequence: TGTGCCAGCAGCTTCTACAGTAGCGCTGCTTATGAGCAGTTCTTC. It is translated as CASSFYSSAAYEQFF. Using reference TRBV5-6 and TRBJ2-1 for the parts outside the CDR3, the full variable domain is DAGVTQSPTHLIKTRGQQVTLRCSPKSGHDTVSWYQQALGQGPQFIFQYYEEEERQRGNFPDRFSGHQFPNYSSELNVNALLLGDSALYLCASSFYSSAAYEQFFGPGTRLTVL.

The genes are TRBV5-1 and TRBJ2-1; tentatively, D is TRBD2 (5 bases). Between the trimmed V and J ends, which lost 4 bases and 5 bases, there was a span of 16 bases. CDR3 length: 15 residues. The germline V gene has CDR1 SGHRS and CDR2 YFSETQ. DNA of the CDR3: TGCGCCAGCAGCACCCTACCGGGAACGAACAATGAGCAGTTCTTC. Translating gives CASSTLPGTNNEQFF. Based on the CDR3 plus reference TRBV5-1 and TRBJ2-1, the full variable domain is KAGVTQTPRYLIKTRGQQVTLSCSPISGHRSVSWYQQTPGQGLQFLFEYFSETQRNKGNFPGRFSGRQFSNSRSEMNVSTLELGDSALYLCASSTLPGTNNEQFFGPGTRLTVL.

This clonotype occurred a few times. In nucleotides, the CDR3 is TGTGCCAGCAGCCTACGACCCTCACAGGGCACTGAAGCTTTCTTT. Residues: CASSLRPSQGTEAFF. The chain carries TRBV7-2 and TRBJ1-1; D is possibly TRBD1 (6 bases). CDR1 SGHTA and CDR2 FQGNSA come from the germline V gene. The CDR3 covers 15 residues. Trimming took 5 bases from V and 4 from J, leaving 17 bases between them.

This clonotype has more than one count but fewer than ten. The genes are TRBV18 and TRBJ2-1; TRBD2 agrees at 13 bases. Germline loops: CDR1 KGHSH, CDR2 LQKENI. This CDR3 is 15 amino acids long. V lost 6 bases and J lost 6; bases outside the gene matches: 5. The CDR3 reads CASSGLAGVVNEQFF. CDR3 nucleotide sequence: TGTGCCAGCTCCGGACTAGCGGGAGTAGTCAATGAGCAGTTCTTC.